The 27 T cell receptor beta chains below all came from one sample that was sequenced in a study of cytomegalovirus exposure and HLA in healthy donors. The PCR ran on 60 Vbeta and 13 Jbeta primers. Clones were sequenced by immunoSEQ multiplex PCR, and TCRdb holds only the in-frame ones, with some missing. The table records some 40,000 clones, about half of them present only once. The sequenced sample was PBMCs. Receptor source: a woman in her 40s in good health and CMV-seropositive.

This clone has a handful of counts. The rearrangement uses TRBV2 and TRBJ1-5; D is uncertain. The CDR3 contains 15 residues. CDR1 is SNHLY, CDR2 FYNNEI, per germline. V shed 2 bases and J shed 0 bases, with 8 bases lying between them. Written as DNA, the CDR3 is TGTGCCAGCAGTGAACGGTCGGGTAGCAATCAGCCCCAGCATTTT. This sequence encodes CASSERSGSNQPQHF. Using reference TRBV2 and TRBJ1-5 for the parts outside the CDR3, the full variable domain is EPEVTQTPSHQVTQMGQEVILRCVPISNHLYFYWYRQILGQKVEFLVSFYNNEISEKSEIFDDQFSVERPDGSNFTLKIRSTKLEDSAMYFCASSERSGSNQPQHFGDGTRLSIL.

This clone was detected only a few times. The chain links TRBV5-8 to TRBJ2-5; tentatively, D is TRBD2 (6 bases). The V and J ends lost 0 bases and 4 bases respectively, with 13 bases between them. The CDR3 runs 15 residues. Germline CDR1 and CDR2: SGHTS and YDEGEE. CDR3 loop: CASSLGLGEAETQYF. Here the CDR3 DNA reads TGTGCCAGCAGCTTGGGACTGGGGGAGGCAGAGACCCAGTACTTC.

The chain employs TRBV6-1 and TRBJ2-1, with 13 bases lining up with TRBD2. Germline loops: CDR1 MNHNS, CDR2 SASEGT. This CDR3 has 16 residues. With 0 bases clipped from V and 8 bases from J, the junction kept 4 bases outside the gene matches. This CDR3 reads CASSEATSGGWDEQFF. The CDR3, as DNA: TGTGCCAGCAGTGAAGCGACTAGCGGGGGGTGGGATGAGCAGTTCTTC.

J is TRBJ2-3 and V is TRBV4-3; D not certain. The CDR3 has 14 residues. The V gene lost 0 bases and the J gene lost 5 bases, with 9 bases spanning the gap. The germline gives CDR1 LGHNA, CDR2 YSLEER. The CDR3 DNA sequence: TGCGCCAGCAGCCAAGATAACTTACGAGATACGCAGTATTTT. As protein: CASSQDNLRDTQYF.

The gene calls are TRBV7-9 and TRBJ2-5; 7 bases are a match to TRBD1. Unmatched junction bases numbered 3, after V lost 3 bases and J lost 2 bases. Looked up from germline, CDR1 is SEHNR and CDR2 is FQNEAQ (reference sequence). The CDR3 extends over 14 amino acids. The CDR3 reads CASSLWDRQETQYF. The DNA of the CDR3 is TGTGCCAGCAGCTTGTGGGACAGACAAGAGACCCAGTACTTC. The complete variable domain, with remaining parts taken from reference TRBV7-9 and TRBJ2-5, reads DTGVSQNPRHKITKRGQNVTFRCDPISEHNRLYWYRQTLGQGPEFLTYFQNEAQLEKSRLLSDRFSAERPKGSFSTLEIQRTEQGDSAMYLCASSLWDRQETQYFGPGTRLLVL.

The CDR3 is CASSPTGVSYQPQHF. The CDR3 DNA reads as TGTGCCAGCTCACCAACAGGGGTTTCATATCAGCCCCAGCATTTT. The chain carries TRBV18 and TRBJ1-5; 7 bases match TRBD1. The germline V gene has CDR1 KGHSH and CDR2 LQKENI. This CDR3 spans 15 amino acids. The V gene end was trimmed by 2 bases and the J gene end by 5 bases; junction bases not matched to a gene: 6.

In its sample, this clone was seen a few times. The chain carries TRBV15 and TRBJ1-2; D not certain. V lost 1 base to trimming and J lost 7 bases, with 7 bases between them. There are 12 residues in the CDR3. The germline V gene has CDR1 LNHNV and CDR2 YYDKDF (reference sequence). The CDR3 nucleotides are TGTGCCACCAGCAGAGCTGCAGTTGGCTACACCTTC. This encodes CATSRAAVGYTF. The full variable domain, completed using reference TRBV15 and TRBJ1-2, is DAMVIQNPRYQVTQFGKPVTLSCSQTLNHNVMYWYQQKSSQAPKLLFHYYDKDFNNEADTPDNFQSRRPNTSFCFLDIRSPGLGDTAMYLCATSRAAVGYTFGSGTRLTVV.

This chain uses TRBV4-1 with TRBJ1-1, with D unresolved. Germline V lookup: CDR1 MGHRA, CDR2 YSYEKL. The CDR3 spans 13 residues. Deletions cut 8 bases from V and 4 bases from J, with 14 bases between. The DNA of the CDR3 is TGCGCCAGCCGCCGCGGGATGAGCACTGAAGCTTTCTTT. It codes for CASRRGMSTEAFF.

The V gene is TRBV6-1, the J gene TRBJ1-2; D uncertain. Germline CDR1 and CDR2: MNHNS and SASEGT. The length of the CDR3 is 11 residues. Trimming left V 3 bases short and J 8 bases short, with 7 bases between. As DNA, the CDR3 is TGTGCCAGCAGTGACAGGTTCGGCTACACCTTC. Its translation is CASSDRFGYTF.

This clone was seen a handful of times. The rearrangement links TRBV11-2 to TRBJ2-3; 11 nucleotides agree with TRBD2. The CDR3 length is 16 residues. V shed 4 bases, J shed 2 bases, and the junction held 5 bases outside the gene matches. Per the germline V gene, CDR1 is SGHAT and CDR2 is FQNNGV. For the CDR3, the DNA is TGTGCCAGCAGCTACAGACTAGCGGGGAACACAGATACGCAGTATTTT. Protein product: CASSYRLAGNTDTQYF.

The rearrangement joins TRBV9 to TRBJ2-3, with 7 bases lining up with TRBD2. V gave up 3 bases and J gave up 4 bases; unmatched junction bases: 5. Germline V gives CDR1 SGDLS, CDR2 YYNGEE. The CDR3 is 14 residues long. CDR3 loop: CASSAKRGPDTQYF. The CDR3 DNA follows: TGTGCCAGCAGCGCCAAGCGGGGACCAGATACGCAGTATTTT.

This clone was picked up a small number of times. The V gene is TRBV19, the J gene TRBJ1-6; TRBD1 is a possible D gene (5 bases). CDR3 length equals 16 residues. CDR1 and CDR2 from the germline V gene are LNHDA and SQIVND (reference sequence). V was cut by 5 bases and J by 12 bases, with 23 bases left in between. The CDR3 DNA sequence: TGTGCCAGTAGTCCTTCTTCAGGGAACAATCCGGTACCCCTCCACTTT. It yields the protein CASSPSSGNNPVPLHF.

This chain connects TRBV27 to TRBJ2-3, with D possibly being TRBD1 (6 bases). The CDR3 runs 14 residues. The germline V gene encodes CDR1 MNHEY and CDR2 SMNVEV (reference sequence). Trimming removed 6 bases at V and 1 base at J, with 11 bases between. DNA of the CDR3: TGTGCCAGCAGCCTAAAGGGGGGCACAGATACGCAGTATTTT. It specifies CASSLKGGTDTQYF.

The chain joins TRBV6-5 to TRBJ1-5; 12 positions agree with TRBD1. The trim removed 5 bases at V and 5 bases at J, leaving 4 bases unmatched. This CDR3 region has 15 residues. Germline V gene data show CDR1 as MNHEY and CDR2 as SVGAGI. CDR3 bases: TGTGCCAGCAGTCCGGGACAGGGGGCTTATCAGCCCCAGCATTTT. It specifies CASSPGQGAYQPQHF.

In this sample, this clone is medium-sized. This chain joins TRBV6-4 and TRBJ2-3, with a weak D call TRBD2 (5 bases). Trimming left V 6 bases short and J 4 bases short, with 17 bases between. Germline values: CDR1 MRHNA, CDR2 SNTAGT. This CDR3 contains 15 residues. The CDR3 spells CASSPGGSEADTQYF. Here the CDR3 DNA reads TGTGCCAGCAGCCCCGGCGGGTCAGAGGCAGATACGCAGTATTTT.

This clone has a handful of counts. V usage is TRBV9 and J usage is TRBJ2-5, with TRBD2 matching over 10 bases. Germline lookup yields CDR1 SGDLS and CDR2 YYNGEE. Trimming removed 0 bases from V and 2 bases from J; junction bases left unmatched: 4. The CDR3 runs to 16 residues. The CDR3 is CASSVERAGGQETQYF. CDR3 coding DNA: TGTGCCAGCAGCGTAGAACGAGCGGGGGGGCAAGAGACCCAGTACTTC.

The chain has TRBV5-4 and TRBJ1-1, with 7 bases aligning to TRBD1. With V trimmed by 4 bases and J by 3 bases, 9 bases remained unmatched. The CDR3 is made up of 15 amino acids. Germline V lookup: CDR1 SGHNT, CDR2 YYREEE (reference sequence). The CDR3 DNA sequence: TGTGCCAGCAGCACCGAACCGACAGGGCACACTGAAGCTTTCTTT. Its protein product is CASSTEPTGHTEAFF.

The genes are TRBV15 and TRBJ1-5, with 7 bases fitting TRBD1. Germline CDR1 and CDR2: LNHNV and YYDKDF (reference sequence). CDR3 length: 15 residues. V was clipped by 9 bases and J by 0 bases; unmatched bases: 8. This chain's CDR3 is CATTGDPYSNQPQHF. The CDR3, as DNA: TGTGCCACTACAGGGGACCCCTATAGCAATCAGCCCCAGCATTTT.

There are a few counts of this clone. The gene calls are TRBV12-5 and TRBJ2-5; 10 nucleotides match TRBD2. The CDR3 spans 15 residues. Germline V gives CDR1 LGHNT, CDR2 FRNRAP. The trim removed 3 bases at V and 4 bases at J, leaving 5 bases unmatched. CDR3 DNA sequence: TGTGCTAGTGGTTTAGCGGGGGGGCGAGGAGAGACCCAGTACTTC. Translated: CASGLAGGRGETQYF.

This clone is judged medium-sized. The chain recombines TRBV6-1 with TRBJ2-2, with TRBD1 matching 7 bases. The CDR3 spans 14 residues. Germline CDR1 and CDR2: MNHNS and SASEGT. Unmatched junction bases numbered 3, after V lost 5 bases and J lost 3 bases. The CDR3 protein is CASSPTGDTGELFF. CDR3 sequence (DNA): TGTGCCAGCAGTCCTACAGGGGACACCGGGGAGCTGTTTTTT.

This clone was observed a handful of times. The chain carries TRBV4-1 and TRBJ2-2; 11 nucleotides line up with TRBD2. The germline V gene encodes CDR1 MGHRA and CDR2 YSYEKL. V lost 1 base, J lost 4 bases, and 8 bases stayed unmatched. The CDR3 has 18 amino acids. As DNA, the CDR3 is TGCGCCAGCAGCCAAGGTACGACTAGCGGGGCAGGCACCGGGGAGCTGTTTTTT. Translated, it gives CASSQGTTSGAGTGELFF.

The chain is built from TRBV4-3 and TRBJ1-2; a weak D match, TRBD1 (6 bases). V gave up 1 base and J gave up 8 bases, with 23 bases separating them. CDR1 LGHNA and CDR2 YSLEER come from the germline V gene. The CDR3 loop spans 17 amino acids. CDR3: CASSQVADGSGARGYTF. As DNA, the CDR3 is TGCGCCAGCAGCCAAGTCGCGGACGGGTCAGGGGCGCGGGGCTACACCTTC.

The CDR3 sequence is CASSLGSGGGQETQYF. Written as DNA, the CDR3 is TGCGCCAGCAGCTTGGGTAGCGGGGGGGGACAAGAGACCCAGTACTTC. This chain uses TRBV5-1 with TRBJ2-5, with 11 bases fitting TRBD2. V shed 0 bases, J shed 2 bases, and the junction held 3 bases outside the gene matches. Germline V gene data show CDR1 as SGHRS and CDR2 as YFSETQ. The CDR3 length is 16 residues. The whole variable domain, filled in from reference TRBV5-1 and TRBJ2-5, reads KAGVTQTPRYLIKTRGQQVTLSCSPISGHRSVSWYQQTPGQGLQFLFEYFSETQRNKGNFPGRFSGRQFSNSRSEMNVSTLELGDSALYLCASSLGSGGGQETQYFGPGTRLLVL.

CDR3 coding DNA: TGTGCTAGTGGTGTAGGACAGGGAAATTCACCCCTCCACTTT. It yields the protein CASGVGQGNSPLHF. This chain connects TRBV12-5 to TRBJ1-6; TRBD1 agrees at 8 bases. Looked up from germline, CDR1 is LGHNT and CDR2 is FRNRAP. The V segment lost 5 bases and the J segment 7 bases; nucleotides outside the gene matches: 4. CDR3 length: 14 residues.

The chain employs TRBV7-9 and TRBJ1-1, with a possible D match to TRBD1 (6 bases). CDR1 and CDR2 (germline): SEHNR, FQNEAQ (reference sequence). Trimming pared 1 base from V and 7 bases from J, leaving 13 bases between. This CDR3 comprises 14 residues. In DNA, the CDR3 is TGTGCCAGCAGCTTAGAGACAGGAACCATTGAAGCTTTCTTT. Its protein product is CASSLETGTIEAFF.

The genes are TRBV30 and TRBJ2-5; D is unresolved. Trimming removed 0 bases from V and 5 bases from J, with 16 bases in between. This CDR3 spans 15 amino acids. Per germline, CDR1 GTSNPN and CDR2 SVGIG (reference sequence). CDR3 DNA sequence: TGTGCCTGGAGTGTACCTTTATCCGAACGGGAGACCCAGTACTTC. Translated: CAWSVPLSERETQYF.

The rearrangement links TRBV15 to TRBJ2-5; 7 positions agree with TRBD2. V shed 1 base and J 4 bases; nucleotides not matched to a gene: 6. Germline CDR1 and CDR2: LNHNV and YYDKDF (reference sequence). CDR3 length: 15 residues. CDR3 nucleotide sequence: TGTGCCACCAGCAGAGGGGAGCGGGGTCTAGAGACCCAGTACTTC. It codes for CATSRGERGLETQYF.